This TCR beta chain was profiled in a study of pediatric ulcerative colitis. Method: immunoSEQ multiplex PCR; TCRdb's copy keeps in-frame clones and lacks some. Of around 68,000 clones listed, over 65% are singletons. CDR1 is SGHRS, CDR2 YFSETQ, per germline. The CDR3 length is 11 residues. Trimming took 2 bases from V and 5 from J, leaving 3 bases between them. The receptor comes from a boy younger than 18 with moderate ulcerative colitis. The rearrangement uses TRBV5-1 and TRBJ2-3; D ambiguous. Source material: blood. CDR3 DNA: TGCGCCAGCAGCTTAAGAGATACGCAGTATTTT. Protein: CASSLRDTQYF. Supplemented by reference TRBV5-1 and TRBJ2-3, the full variable domain reads KAGVTQTPRYLIKTRGQQVTLSCSPISGHRSVSWYQQTPGQGLQFLFEYFSETQRNKGNFPGRFSGRQFSNSRSEMNVSTLELGDSALYLCASSLRDTQYFGPGTRLTVL.